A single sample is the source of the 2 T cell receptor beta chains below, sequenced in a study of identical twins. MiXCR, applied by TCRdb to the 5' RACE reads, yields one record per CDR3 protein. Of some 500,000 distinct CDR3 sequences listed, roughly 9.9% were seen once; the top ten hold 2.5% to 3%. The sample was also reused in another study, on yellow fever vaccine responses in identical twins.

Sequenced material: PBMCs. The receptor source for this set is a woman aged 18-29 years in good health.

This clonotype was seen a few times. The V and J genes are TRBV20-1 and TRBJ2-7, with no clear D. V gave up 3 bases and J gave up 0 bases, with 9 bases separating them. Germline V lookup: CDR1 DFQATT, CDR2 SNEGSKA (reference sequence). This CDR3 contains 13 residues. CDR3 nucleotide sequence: TGCAGTGCTAGCTCCCGGACCTCCTACGAGCAGTACTTC. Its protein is CSASSRTSYEQYF.

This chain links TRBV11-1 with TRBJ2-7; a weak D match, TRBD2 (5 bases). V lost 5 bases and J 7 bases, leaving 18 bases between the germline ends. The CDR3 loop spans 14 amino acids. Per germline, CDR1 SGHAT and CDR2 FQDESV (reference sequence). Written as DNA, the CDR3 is TGTGCCAGCAGCACCGAGACCCCCCCGGGGGAGCAGTACTTC. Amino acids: CASSTETPPGEQYF.